These 5 T cell receptor beta chains originate from one sample sequenced in a study of beta chain features in type 1 diabetes. The authors reverse transcribed all of the isolated RNA, so sequencing captured expressed TCRB transcripts. Generated by immunoSEQ multiplex PCR, the TCRdb table keeps only in-frame clones and is missing some. Of 40,000 to 45,000 clones detected, about 51% appear once; the ten largest clones hold approximately 2%. The source material was Tregs from blood. The source is a woman aged 18-29 years in good health.

J is TRBJ1-1 and V is TRBV5-4; D is unresolved. CDR3 length equals 11 residues. Germline CDR1 reads SGHNT; CDR2 reads YYREEE (reference sequence). V was pared by 4 bases and J by 6 bases, with 7 bases between. The CDR3 is CASSLAAEAFF. The CDR3 DNA reads TGTGCCAGCAGCCTGGCAGCTGAAGCTTTCTTT.

CDR3 bases: TGCGCCAGCAGCCAACCAGCTGCTAGCGGGAGGAAAAACATTCAGTACTTC. Amino acid sequence: CASSQPAASGRKNIQYF. The J gene is TRBJ2-4, the V gene TRBV4-1; 11 nucleotides match TRBD2. CDR1 is MGHRA, CDR2 YSYEKL, per germline. CDR3 length: 17 residues. V was clipped by 2 bases and J by 4 bases; unmatched bases: 7.

The chain joins TRBV28 to TRBJ2-2, with 7 bases matching TRBD1. The CDR3 length is 14 residues. From germline, CDR1 is MDHEN and CDR2 SYDVKM. The trim removed 8 bases at V and 4 bases at J, leaving 7 bases unmatched. The CDR3 DNA reads as TGTGCCAGCCTGAACAGGGGAGTCACCGGGGAGCTGTTTTTT. Its translation: CASLNRGVTGELFF.

The V gene is TRBV29-1, the J gene TRBJ2-5; 7 nucleotides align to TRBD2. Germline CDR1 reads SQVTM; CDR2 reads ANQGSEA. V gave up 5 bases and J gave up 4 bases; unmatched junction bases: 7. CDR3 size: 13 residues. As DNA, the CDR3 is TGCAGCGTTACCGGGACTAAGCGAGAGACCCAGTACTTC. Translation gives CSVTGTKRETQYF. The full variable domain, with the rest looked up from reference TRBV29-1 and TRBJ2-5, is SAVISQKPSRDICQRGTSLTIQCQVDSQVTMMFWYRQQPGQSLTLIATANQGSEATYESGFVIDKFPISRPNLTFSTLTVSNMSPEDSSIYLCSVTGTKRETQYFGPGTRLLVL.

This clone is medium-sized in the sample. V usage is TRBV19 and J usage is TRBJ2-1; 9 positions match TRBD1. The CDR3 runs to 17 residues. The V segment lost 1 base and the J segment 7 bases; nucleotides outside the gene matches: 11. CDR1 is LNHDA, CDR2 SQIVND, per germline (reference sequence). CDR3 DNA sequence: TGTGCCAGTAGTATAGGGGGGAAGGGACAGGGTAGAAATGAGCAGTTCTTC. Protein: CASSIGGKGQGRNEQFF.